This T cell receptor (beta chain) was profiled in a study of blood T cells in healthy people across ages. Study-wide points: Unknown CMV status may confound age-related changes in expanded clones.

Points on this clonotype: What it recognizes is unknown.

A sample-barcoded 5' primer and a J-beta primer mix were used in a second PCR of roughly 7 to 11 cycles. Every single cDNA molecule received a tag from a template-switch adaptor with 12 random nucleotides. From the 5' RACE reads, TCRdb called clonotypes with MiXCR, one entry per CDR3 protein. This table holds 700,000 or so distinct CDR3 sequences, 35% to 50% found once. V dropped 5 bases and J dropped 3; count of bases not matched to a gene: 6. CDR1 is SGHTA and CDR2 is FQGNSA in the germline V gene. The CDR3 spans 14 residues. Sequencing was performed on blood. This TCR derives from a man older than 75 in good health. The gene calls are TRBV7-2 and TRBJ1-2; 7 positions agree with TRBD1. This CDR3 reads CASSVDQGDYGYTF. CDR3 sequence (DNA): TGTGCCAGCAGCGTAGACCAGGGGGACTATGGCTACACCTTC.